These 22 T cell receptor beta chains were all obtained from the same sample, sequenced in a study of CD8+ T cells in alopecia areata. Sequencing templates came from extracted RNA that was reverse transcribed into cDNA. Measured with immunoSEQ multiplex PCR; TCRdb has only the in-frame clones, and not every one. The table records a few hundred thousand clones, under 40% of them present only once. Treatment given: oral pan-JAK inhibitor, 5-10 mg twice daily. The sequenced sample was CD4+ T cells sorted from blood, obtained at roughly week 30, from a patient treated with tofacitinib. All receptors derive from a human donor with alopecia areata.

V and J are TRBV4-2 and TRBJ1-5; no clear D. V was trimmed by 5 bases and J by 9 bases, leaving 17 bases between them. Germline CDR1 and CDR2: LGHNA and YNFKEQ. The CDR3 covers 14 residues. CDR3 nucleotides: TGTGCCAGCAGCGCCGGCGTGCCGGGTCGGCCCCAGCATTTT. Protein: CASSAGVPGRPQHF.

For the CDR3, the DNA is TGTGCCAGTGAGGGCTGGTTCTCTGGAAACACCATATATTTT. It specifies CASEGWFSGNTIYF. V is TRBV11-2 and J is TRBJ1-3; D unclear. Looked up from germline, CDR1 is SGHAT and CDR2 is FQNNGV. The V and J ends lost 9 bases and 0 bases respectively, with 12 bases between them. The CDR3 contains 14 residues.

The rearrangement links TRBV10-3 to TRBJ2-1, with 10 bases fitting TRBD2. Germline-derived CDR1 and CDR2 are ENHRY and SYGVKD. The junction had 11 bases not matched to a gene; V was cut back by 6 bases and J by 6 bases. CDR3 size: 16 residues. This CDR3 is CAIRIGVAGGSNEQFF. CDR3 in DNA: TGTGCCATCAGGATTGGAGTAGCGGGGGGTTCCAATGAGCAGTTCTTC.

This clone was detected only a few times. The chain uses TRBV4-2 and TRBJ1-1, with no clear D. CDR1 and CDR2 from the germline V gene are LGHNA and YNFKEQ. The length of the CDR3 is 13 residues. Trimming shortened V by 0 bases and J by 6 bases, and 8 bases separated the two germline ends. The CDR3 DNA sequence: TGTGCCAGCAGCCAAGAAGAGGTCGCTGAAGCTTTCTTT. Amino acids: CASSQEEVAEAFF.

The chain couples TRBV6-5 to TRBJ1-1; 7 bases match TRBD1. There are 15 residues in the CDR3. Germline V lookup: CDR1 MNHEY, CDR2 SVGAGI. The V segment lost 2 bases and the J segment 4 bases; nucleotides outside the gene matches: 7. The CDR3 reads CASSYGRQGSTEAFF. As DNA, the CDR3 is TGTGCCAGCAGTTACGGGCGACAGGGATCCACTGAAGCTTTCTTT.

This chain links TRBV5-1 with TRBJ1-2; 9 bases fit TRBD1. Trimming cost V 5 bases and J 4 bases; bases outside gene matches: 12. The CDR3 totals 16 residues. The germline V gene has CDR1 SGHRS and CDR2 YFSETQ. The CDR3 spells CASSGTPDRGGYGYTF. In DNA form, the CDR3 reads TGCGCCAGCAGTGGAACCCCGGACAGGGGAGGCTATGGCTACACCTTC. Full variable domain (rest looked up from reference TRBV5-1 and TRBJ1-2): KAGVTQTPRYLIKTRGQQVTLSCSPISGHRSVSWYQQTPGQGLQFLFEYFSETQRNKGNFPGRFSGRQFSNSRSEMNVSTLELGDSALYLCASSGTPDRGGYGYTFGSGTRLTVV.

The rearrangement joins TRBV29-1 to TRBJ2-1; weak D call: TRBD1 (6 bases). Germline CDR1 reads SQVTM; CDR2 reads ANQGSEA. This CDR3 has 14 residues. Deletions cut 4 bases from V and 4 bases from J, with 14 bases between. The CDR3 reads CSVVWGPRYNEQFF. The CDR3 DNA reads TGCAGCGTTGTGTGGGGGCCCCGGTACAATGAGCAGTTCTTC.

This clone was counted ten times or more. This sequence joins TRBV7-8 and TRBJ2-2, with TRBD2 identical over 11 bases. This CDR3 spans 17 amino acids. CDR1 is SGHVS, CDR2 FQNEAQ, per germline. V gave up 4 bases and J gave up 6 bases; unmatched junction bases: 10. CDR3 nucleotides: TGTGCCAGCAGCTCAGGCCTACTAGCGGGAGCTTCCGGGGAGCTGTTTTTT. Amino acid sequence: CASSSGLLAGASGELFF.

This clone appeared a single time. V and J are TRBV5-4 and TRBJ2-7; the D gene could be TRBD1 or TRBD2 (5 bases each). Germline V gene lookup returns CDR1 SGHNT and CDR2 YYREEE (reference sequence). The CDR3 length is 13 residues. The V end was cut by 1 base, the J end by 3 bases, with 8 bases between. For the CDR3, the DNA is TGTGCCAGCAGCTTGTATGGGGGCTACGAGCAGTACTTC. Protein product: CASSLYGGYEQYF. Together with reference TRBV5-4 and TRBJ2-7, the CDR3 gives the full variable domain: ETGVTQSPTHLIKTRGQQVTLRCSSQSGHNTVSWYQQALGQGPQFIFQYYREEENGRGNFPPRFSGLQFPNYSSELNVNALELDDSALYLCASSLYGGYEQYFGPGTRLTVT.

The rearrangement links TRBV30 to TRBJ2-7; no definite D call. Trimming removed 1 base at V and 0 bases at J, with 10 bases between. The CDR3 has 14 amino acids. Germline V gene lookup returns CDR1 GTSNPN and CDR2 SVGIG (reference sequence). The CDR3: CAWSAPTTSYEQYF. CDR3 DNA sequence: TGTGCCTGGAGTGCCCCCACCACCTCCTACGAGCAGTACTTC.

This clone was detected only a few times. The chain combines TRBV19 with TRBJ1-5; possibly TRBD1 for D (5 bases). CDR1 LNHDA and CDR2 SQIVND come from the germline V gene (reference sequence). The V end was cut by 9 bases, the J end by 2 bases, with 11 bases between. This CDR3 is built from 13 residues. The CDR3: CASRTGRNQPQHF. The CDR3, as DNA: TGTGCCAGCCGTACAGGCCGCAATCAGCCCCAGCATTTT.

This clone showed up many times. The J gene is TRBJ1-3, the V gene TRBV29-1, with 7 bases matching TRBD1. The V gene's germline CDR1 is SQVTM and CDR2 ANQGSEA. Germline trimming cut 7 bases from V and 2 bases from J; bases unmatched to any gene: 11. The CDR3 contains 15 residues. The CDR3 reads CSAQTGTEPGNTIYF. CDR3 in DNA: TGCAGCGCCCAGACAGGGACAGAGCCTGGAAACACCATATATTTT.

This clone appeared a single time. This sample also contains other DNA sequences that code for the same CDR3. CDR3 region: CSVAGLNTEAFF. Here the CDR3 DNA reads TGCAGCGTTGCAGGCCTGAACACTGAAGCTTTCTTT. The chain uses TRBV29-1 and TRBJ1-1; D gene unclear. The CDR3 length is 12 residues. Looked up from germline, CDR1 is SQVTM and CDR2 is ANQGSEA. The ends were cut back, 4 bases at V and 0 bases at J, with 6 bases in the middle.

The gene calls are TRBV4-1 and TRBJ2-1; D may be TRBD1 (6 bases). The germline gives CDR1 MGHRA, CDR2 YSYEKL. The CDR3 covers 12 residues. V lost 0 bases, J lost 12 bases, and 9 bases lay in between. The DNA of the CDR3 is TGCGCCAGCAGCCAAGAGGTAGGGGGGCAGTTCTTC. This codes for CASSQEVGGQFF.

The chain joins TRBV7-2 to TRBJ2-4; D is perhaps TRBD2 (6 bases). CDR3 length: 16 amino acids. Germline CDR1 SGHTA, CDR2 FQGNSA. V lost 7 bases to trimming and J lost 3 bases, with 19 bases between them. CDR3 sequence: CASTNAGGKDKNIQYF. CDR3 DNA sequence: TGTGCCAGCACCAACGCCGGGGGTAAAGACAAAAACATTCAGTACTTC. Variable domain in full (rest from reference TRBV7-2 and TRBJ2-4): GAGVSQSPSNKVTEKGKDVELRCDPISGHTALYWYRQSLGQGLEFLIYFQGNSAPDKSGLPSDRFSAERTGGSVSTLTIQRTQQEDSAVYLCASTNAGGKDKNIQYFGAGTRLSVL.

This clone was picked up a small number of times. The chain uses TRBV5-1 and TRBJ2-7; D may be TRBD1 (6 bases). Trimming pared 0 bases from V and 7 bases from J, leaving 14 bases between. CDR1 and CDR2 from the germline V gene are SGHRS and YFSETQ. The CDR3 runs to 14 residues. The CDR3 coding sequence is TGCGCCAGCAGCTTGGAGCTAGTAGGGGGAGAGCAGTACTTC. Protein sequence: CASSLELVGGEQYF.

This chain uses TRBV30 with TRBJ2-7; the match to TRBD2 covers 11 bases. The V gene end was trimmed by 1 base and the J gene end by 3 bases; junction bases not matched to a gene: 5. CDR3 length equals 15 residues. Germline V gene data show CDR1 as GTSNPN and CDR2 as SVGIG (reference sequence). CDR3 region: CAWSEPGTSGYEQYF. The CDR3 DNA reads TGTGCCTGGAGTGAACCCGGGACTAGCGGCTACGAGCAGTACTTC.

This clone was seen only a few times. V usage is TRBV6-5 and J usage is TRBJ1-1; no clear D. The CDR3 length is 15 residues. The V end lost 6 bases, the J end lost 1 base, and 15 bases lay between the germline ends. CDR1 MNHEY and CDR2 SVGAGI come from the germline V gene. The CDR3 loop reads CASRSSGLSNTEAFF. In nucleotides, the CDR3 is TGTGCCAGCAGGTCCTCGGGCCTGTCGAACACTGAAGCTTTCTTT.

The rearrangement joins TRBV10-3 to TRBJ2-7, with 12 bases that match TRBD2. Germline lookup yields CDR1 ENHRY and CDR2 SYGVKD. This CDR3 spans 16 amino acids. The V gene end was trimmed by 2 bases and the J gene end by 3 bases; junction bases not matched to a gene: 5. The CDR3 spells CAISERLAGGGYEQYF. CDR3 DNA sequence: TGTGCCATCAGTGAGAGGCTAGCGGGAGGGGGCTACGAGCAGTACTTC.

V usage is TRBV30 and J usage is TRBJ1-1; TRBD1 is a possible D gene (5 bases). The V gene's germline CDR1 is GTSNPN and CDR2 SVGIG (reference sequence). This CDR3 has 13 amino acids. Trimming cost V 7 bases and J 6 bases, with 18 bases left between them. CDR3 DNA: TGTGCCTTGAGAAGTTGGGGCGACGCTGAAGCTTTCTTT. It is translated as CALRSWGDAEAFF.

This rearrangement joins TRBV6-1 to TRBJ2-7, with TRBD2 as a possible D gene (6 bases). Trimming shortened V by 5 bases and J by 6 bases, and 17 bases separated the two germline ends. The CDR3 length is 14 residues. CDR1 and CDR2 from the germline V gene are MNHNS and SASEGT. In DNA form, the CDR3 reads TGTGCCAGCAGTAAAGAACTGGGACTTGGCGAGCAGTACTTC. It codes for CASSKELGLGEQYF.

This clone was seen many times. The chain links TRBV10-3 to TRBJ1-1, with D possibly TRBD1 on 6 matching bases. Germline V CDR1 and CDR2: ENHRY, SYGVKD. The CDR3 totals 13 residues. The germline V and J ends were trimmed by 9 bases and 3 bases, with 14 bases remaining between them. CDR3 sequence (DNA): TGTGCCATTAAAACAGGGACCGACACTGAAGCTTTCTTT. The encoded protein is CAIKTGTDTEAFF.